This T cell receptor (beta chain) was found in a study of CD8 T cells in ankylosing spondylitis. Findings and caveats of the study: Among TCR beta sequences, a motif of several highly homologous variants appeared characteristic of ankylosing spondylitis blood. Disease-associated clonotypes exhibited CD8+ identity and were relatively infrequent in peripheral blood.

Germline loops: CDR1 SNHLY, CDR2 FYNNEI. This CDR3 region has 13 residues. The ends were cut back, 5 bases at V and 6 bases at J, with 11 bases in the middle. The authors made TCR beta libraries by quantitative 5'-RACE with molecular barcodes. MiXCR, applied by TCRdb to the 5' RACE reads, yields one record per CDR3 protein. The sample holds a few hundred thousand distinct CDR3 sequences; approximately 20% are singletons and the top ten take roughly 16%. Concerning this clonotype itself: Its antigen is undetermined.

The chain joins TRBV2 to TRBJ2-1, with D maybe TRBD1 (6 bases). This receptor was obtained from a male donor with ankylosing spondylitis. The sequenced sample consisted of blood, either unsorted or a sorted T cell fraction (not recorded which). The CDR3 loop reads CASSTRGGNEQFF. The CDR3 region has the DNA TGTGCCAGCAGTACCAGGGGTGGCAATGAGCAGTTCTTC.